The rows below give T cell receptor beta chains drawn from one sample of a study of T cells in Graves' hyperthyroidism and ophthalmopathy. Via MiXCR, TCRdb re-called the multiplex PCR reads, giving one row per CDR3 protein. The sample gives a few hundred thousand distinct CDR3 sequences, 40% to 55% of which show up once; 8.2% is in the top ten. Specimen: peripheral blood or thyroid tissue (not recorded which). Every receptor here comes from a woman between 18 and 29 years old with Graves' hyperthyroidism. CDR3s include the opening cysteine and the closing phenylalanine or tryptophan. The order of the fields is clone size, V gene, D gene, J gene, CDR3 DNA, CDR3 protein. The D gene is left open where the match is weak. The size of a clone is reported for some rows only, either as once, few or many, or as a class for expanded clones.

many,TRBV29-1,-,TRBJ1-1,TGCAGCGTTGAGGATCAGGGGAGTGAAGCTTTCTTT,CSVEDQGSEAFF
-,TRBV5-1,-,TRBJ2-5,TGCGCCAGCAGCTTCCAACAGGGTTCATCAGAGACCCAGTACTTC,CASSFQQGSSETQYF
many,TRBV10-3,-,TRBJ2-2,TGTGCCTCCATTTCCCCCCCGAACACCGGGGAGCTGTTTTTT,CASISPPNTGELFF
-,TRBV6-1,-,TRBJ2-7,TGTGCCAGCAGTGGCAGGGGTTATCGCTCCTACGAGCAGTACTTC,CASSGRGYRSYEQYF
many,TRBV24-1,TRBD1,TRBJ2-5,TGTGCCACCAGGTCAACCGGGACAGATCAAGAGACCCAGTACTTC,CATRSTGTDQETQYF
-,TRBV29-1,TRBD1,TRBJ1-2,TGCAGCGCAGCCCGGGACAGGGCGGGATATGGCTACACCTTC,CSAARDRAGYGYTF
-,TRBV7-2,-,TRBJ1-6,TGTGCCAGCAGCTACCAGGGCTATAATTCACCCCTCCACTTT,CASSYQGYNSPLHF
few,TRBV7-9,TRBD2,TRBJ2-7,TGTGCCAGCAGCTCGACTAGCGGAGGAGGGGAGCAGTACTTC,CASSSTSGGGEQYF
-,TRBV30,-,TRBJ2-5,TGTGCCTGGAGCGGACCCCCAGCCCAGTACTTC,CAWSGPPAQYF
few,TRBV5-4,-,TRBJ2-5,TGTGCCAGCAGCTTGAACCCGGATTTAAGTGGGGAGTACTTC,CASSLNPDLSGEYF
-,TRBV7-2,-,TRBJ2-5,TGTGCCAGCAGCTTGGCGGCAGGAACAGAGACCCAGTACTTC,CASSLAAGTETQYF
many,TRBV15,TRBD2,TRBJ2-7,TGTGCCACCAGCGCGGGACTACCACCCTACGAGCAGTACTTC,CATSAGLPPYEQYF
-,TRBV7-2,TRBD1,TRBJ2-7,TGTGCCACCCGGCCGGGCAGGGGGTTCTACGAGCAGTACTTC,CATRPGRGFYEQYF
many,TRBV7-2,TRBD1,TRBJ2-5,TGTGCCAGCAGCCCAGGGACAGTTAAGTACTTC,CASSPGTVKYF
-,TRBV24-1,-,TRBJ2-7,TGTGCCACCCCCGCCGCGGGACGGAACGAGCAGTACTTC,CATPAAGRNEQYF
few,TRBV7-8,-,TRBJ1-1,TGCGCCAGCAGCCATCGAAGTGAAGCTTTCTTT,CASSHRSEAFF
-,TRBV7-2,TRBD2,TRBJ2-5,TGTGCCAGCAGCTTAGCTTTGCTAGCGGGAGGGGAGACCCAGTACTTC,CASSLALLAGGETQYF
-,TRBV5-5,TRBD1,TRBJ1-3,TGTGCCAGCAGCTTTTACGGACAGGGAATGGGAAACACCATATATTTT,CASSFYGQGMGNTIYF
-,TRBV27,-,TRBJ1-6,TGTGCCAGCAGTTTATCGGCCGAGGGCCCGGGGATAAATTCACCCCTCCACTTT,CASSLSAEGPGINSPLHF
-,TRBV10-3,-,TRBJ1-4,TGTGCCATCAGCGGGAGTGAAAAACTGTTTTTT,CAISGSEKLFF
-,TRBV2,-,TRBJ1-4,TGTGCCAGCAGTGAAAGAAGTTCTTGGAGTGAAAAACTGTTTTTT,CASSERSSWSEKLFF
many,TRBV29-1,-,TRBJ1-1,TGCAGCGTCCAGACAGGTGGGGATTTAGCTTTCTTT,CSVQTGGDLAFF
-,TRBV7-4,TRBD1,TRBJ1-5,TGTGCCAGCGATATACAGGGGGCAAGCAATCAGCCCCAGCATTTT,CASDIQGASNQPQHF
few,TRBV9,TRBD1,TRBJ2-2,TGTGCCAGCAGCGCGACGGACAGGGGGGCGATCACCGGGGAGCTGTTTTTT,CASSATDRGAITGELFF
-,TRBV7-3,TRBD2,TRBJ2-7,TGTGCCAGCAGCTTAACTCCGGGAGGGCCCTACGAGCAGTACTTC,CASSLTPGGPYEQYF
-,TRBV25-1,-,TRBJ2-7,TGTGCCAGCAGTGAAAGGAGGGGATCCTACGAGCAGTACTTC,CASSERRGSYEQYF
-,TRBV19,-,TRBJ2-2,TGTGCCAGTAGTATAGAGGCAGGGTTACTAAACACCGGGGAGCTGTTTTTT,CASSIEAGLLNTGELFF
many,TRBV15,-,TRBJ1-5,TGTGCCACCAGCCCCGGGGACTATCAGCCCCAGCATTTT,CATSPGDYQPQHF
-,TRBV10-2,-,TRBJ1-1,TGTGCCAGCAGTGAATCATTGTACAGAATGAACACTGAAGCTTTCTTT,CASSESLYRMNTEAFF